Following are 21 T cell receptor beta chains from one sample sequenced in a study of cytomegalovirus exposure and HLA in healthy donors. PCR involved 60 Vbeta and 13 Jbeta primers. The table came from immunoSEQ multiplex PCR; TCRdb's copy has only in-frame clones and leaves some out. This sample has fewer than 200,000 clones, with 80% found just once. The source material was PBMCs. The receptors here all came from a young man in good health and CMV-seropositive.

This clone appeared once. The chain has TRBV5-4 and TRBJ1-1; TRBD1 aligns across 10 bases. V shed 3 bases, J shed 5 bases, and the junction held 7 bases outside the gene matches. This CDR3 comprises 15 residues. Germline V gene data show CDR1 as SGHNT and CDR2 as YYREEE (reference sequence). The CDR3 region has the DNA TGTGCCAGCAGCTACGACAGGGGGCATGGAACTGAAGCTTTCTTT. Translated, it gives CASSYDRGHGTEAFF.

This rearrangement joins TRBV7-2 to TRBJ2-3, with 9 positions matching TRBD2. Germline loops: CDR1 SGHTA, CDR2 FQGNSA. The CDR3 consists of 16 residues. J lost 1 base, V lost 6 bases, and 8 bases had no gene match. The CDR3 here is CASSIGRLAGTDTQYF. DNA for the CDR3: TGTGCCAGCAGTATAGGTCGACTAGCGGGCACAGATACGCAGTATTTT.

The chain links TRBV19 to TRBJ1-1; D call uncertain. V was trimmed by 7 bases and J by 4 bases, leaving 13 bases between them. There are 13 residues in the CDR3. CDR1 and CDR2 (germline): LNHDA, SQIVND (reference sequence). The DNA for the CDR3 is TGTGCCAGTATGCGTCGGGGTCTCACTGAAGCTTTCTTT. It encodes CASMRRGLTEAFF.

On this clone: The junction departs from the called germline gene at one end, perhaps through a read error. J is TRBJ1-4 and V is TRBV6-5, with TRBD1 matching over 10 bases. The CDR3 contains 14 residues. Germline lookup yields CDR1 MNHEY and CDR2 SVGAGI. CDR3 amino acids: CASSYSPDRGPAIF. The DNA of the CDR3 is TGTGCCAGCAGTTACTCGCCTGACAGGGGGCCGGCGATATTT.

The gene calls are TRBV19 and TRBJ1-4; possibly TRBD1 for D (6 bases). The CDR3 runs to 14 residues. Germline values: CDR1 LNHDA, CDR2 SQIVND (reference sequence). V was shortened by 7 bases and J by 5 bases, with 14 bases between the two germline ends. The CDR3 is CASTPLGANEKLFF. The CDR3 DNA reads as TGTGCCAGTACCCCTTTGGGGGCGAATGAAAAACTGTTTTTT.

This chain links TRBV9 with TRBJ1-3; D gene uncertain. This CDR3 has 13 amino acids. The V and J ends lost 4 bases and 3 bases respectively, with 8 bases between them. CDR1 is SGDLS, CDR2 YYNGEE, per germline. In DNA, the CDR3 is TGTGCCAGCAGCCCCCCCGGTGGAAACACCATATATTTT. Its protein product is CASSPPGGNTIYF.

The chain links TRBV4-1 to TRBJ2-5; D ambiguous. The CDR3 spans 15 residues. CDR1 is MGHRA, CDR2 YSYEKL, per germline. Trimming took 3 bases from V and 1 from J, leaving 12 bases between them. The CDR3 here is CASSHLVSSQETQYF. The CDR3, as DNA: TGCGCCAGCAGCCACTTGGTTAGTAGCCAAGAGACCCAGTACTTC.

This sequence joins TRBV15 and TRBJ1-5, with 7 bases lining up with TRBD1. Germline CDR1 LNHNV, CDR2 YYDKDF (reference sequence). The trim removed 1 base at V and 4 bases at J, leaving 1 base unmatched. The CDR3 consists of 14 residues. As DNA, the CDR3 is TGTGCCACCAGCAGAGGACAGGGAAATCAGCCCCAGCATTTT. It yields the protein CATSRGQGNQPQHF.

This clone was counted only a few times. One end of the junction fails to match germline, which may point to a read error. The rearrangement links TRBV7-9 to TRBJ2-5, with TRBD1 identical over 7 bases. CDR1 is SEHNR and CDR2 is FQNEAQ in the germline V gene (reference sequence). This CDR3 is 14 amino acids long. The CDR3 sequence is CSSSLGTAKETQYF. CDR3 DNA: TGTTCCAGCAGCCTCGGGACAGCTAAAGAGACCCAGTACTTC.

The rearrangement joins TRBV4-1 to TRBJ1-6; 7 bases align to TRBD1. This CDR3 region has 15 residues. Germline CDR1 is MGHRA and CDR2 is YSYEKL. J was trimmed by 5 bases and V by 1 base; bases with no gene match: 2. CDR3 residues: CASSQGGTDNSPLHF. The CDR3 bases are TGCGCCAGCAGCCAAGGAGGGACAGATAATTCACCCCTCCACTTT.

This sequence joins TRBV30 and TRBJ2-7, with D possibly TRBD2 on 6 matching bases. The germline V gene encodes CDR1 GTSNPN and CDR2 SVGIG (reference sequence). V was shortened by 5 bases and J by 7 bases, with 18 bases between the two germline ends. The CDR3 loop spans 13 amino acids. CDR3 bases: TGTGCCTGGGGATGGGACTCATCCGCAGAGCAGTACTTC. The encoded protein is CAWGWDSSAEQYF.

The genes are TRBV4-1 and TRBJ1-4; no definite D call. Deletions cut 0 bases from V and 8 bases from J, with 10 bases between. CDR3 length: 14 residues. Per the germline V gene, CDR1 is MGHRA and CDR2 is YSYEKL. The CDR3 DNA reads as TGCGCCAGCAGCCAAGATCCAACGGGGGAAAAACTGTTTTTT. Translating gives CASSQDPTGEKLFF.

The CDR3 DNA sequence: TGCGCCAGCAGCCACGGGAGGGTTTCCTACGAGCAGTACTTC. Translation gives CASSHGRVSYEQYF. The V and J genes are TRBV4-3 and TRBJ2-7, with TRBD2 matching over 8 bases. V lost 3 bases, J lost 1 base, and 2 bases stayed unmatched. The CDR3 runs to 14 residues. Per germline, CDR1 LGHNA and CDR2 YSLEER.

The rearrangement links TRBV5-4 to TRBJ1-5; weak D call: TRBD1 (5 bases). This CDR3 is built from 15 residues. Germline CDR1 reads SGHNT; CDR2 reads YYREEE (reference sequence). V was trimmed by 2 bases and J by 5 bases, leaving 14 bases between them. CDR3 protein: CASSFWGLTDQPQHF. As DNA, the CDR3 is TGTGCCAGCAGCTTTTGGGGATTGACAGATCAGCCCCAGCATTTT.

V and J are TRBV7-2 and TRBJ1-6; 8 nucleotides line up with TRBD1. The CDR3 extends over 17 amino acids. V lost 0 bases and J lost 7; bases outside the gene matches: 8. The germline gives CDR1 SGHTA, CDR2 FQGNSA. CDR3 protein: CASSLAPGGSGNSPLHF. The CDR3 nucleotides are TGTGCCAGCAGCTTAGCCCCAGGGGGCTCAGGAAATTCACCCCTCCACTTT.

J is TRBJ2-1 and V is TRBV7-3, with D hard to call. The CDR3 sequence is 16 residues long. Trimming removed 0 bases from V and 0 bases from J, with 9 bases in between. CDR1 is SGHTA and CDR2 is FQGTGA in the germline V gene. The CDR3, as DNA: TGTGCCAGCAGCTTAACCCTACCGAGCTCCTACAATGAGCAGTTCTTC. It specifies CASSLTLPSSYNEQFF.

This sequence joins TRBV4-1 and TRBJ2-3; 7 positions match TRBD1. CDR1 and CDR2 (germline): MGHRA, YSYEKL. The CDR3 has 15 residues. V shed 1 base, J shed 0 bases, and the junction held 1 base outside the gene matches. CDR3 amino acids: CASSQVGQSTDTQYF. The CDR3, as DNA: TGCGCCAGCAGCCAAGTGGGACAGAGCACAGATACGCAGTATTTT.

This clone has only one observation. This rearrangement joins TRBV9 to TRBJ2-7; 9 bases match TRBD2. Germline values: CDR1 SGDLS, CDR2 YYNGEE. J gave up 7 bases and V 4 bases, and 15 bases lay outside the gene matches. The CDR3 loop spans 16 amino acids. This CDR3 is CASSTAGTSPAGEQYF. The CDR3 DNA sequence: TGTGCCAGCAGCACAGCCGGGACTAGCCCAGCGGGTGAGCAGTACTTC.

This clone was observed a handful of times. V and J are TRBV5-4 and TRBJ2-2, with D possibly matching TRBD2 (5 bases). The CDR3 consists of 16 residues. CDR1 is SGHNT, CDR2 YYREEE, per germline (reference sequence). The germline V and J ends were trimmed by 2 bases and 0 bases, with 11 bases remaining between them. This CDR3 is CASSFFASSNTGELFF. The CDR3 nucleotides read TGTGCCAGCAGCTTCTTTGCTAGCTCGAACACCGGGGAGCTGTTTTTT.

The rearrangement links TRBV4-2 to TRBJ1-4; 8 nucleotides match TRBD1. Per the germline V gene, CDR1 is LGHNA and CDR2 is YNFKEQ. The CDR3 totals 15 residues. V trimming: 4 bases; J trimming: 8 bases; junction bases outside the gene matches: 9. CDR3 in amino acids: CASSLSGRGQEKLFF. DNA of the CDR3: TGTGCCAGCAGCCTCAGTGGCAGGGGGCAAGAAAAACTGTTTTTT.

This clone is a singleton in its sample. The chain couples TRBV10-3 to TRBJ1-5; D is perhaps TRBD1 (5 bases). This CDR3 spans 18 amino acids. V was shortened by 0 bases and J by 1 base, with 16 bases between the two germline ends. Germline V gene lookup returns CDR1 ENHRY and CDR2 SYGVKD. The CDR3 loop is CAISESFQGMGSNQPQHF. In DNA, the CDR3 is TGTGCCATCAGTGAGTCTTTTCAGGGAATGGGGAGCAATCAGCCCCAGCATTTT.